A single T cell receptor beta chain is shown here with its context. Its specific antigen is unknown. No per-base quality is available; no much larger clone lies one base away. CDR1 LNHDA and CDR2 SQIVND are derived from the germline V gene (reference sequence). V is pruned by 5 bases and J by 15 bases, leaving 15 bases of the junction without a gene match. The CDR3 goes from the cysteine to the phenylalanine over 14 residues. Here the CDR3 DNA is all that survives: 42 bases in frame from base 1. The sample comes from a study of PD-L1 blockade in urothelial cancer (dated by TCRdb to about 2017). Looking at the study overall: Every patient began therapy around 2014 and was given atezolizumab 1,200 mg intravenously every 3 weeks. A median of around 150,000 T cells and 80,000 to 100,000 unique TCRs was obtained from blood samples, and a median clonality of 0.080 was observed. Twenty-five of 29 patients were males with bladder-origin urothelial cancer, and about 60% of the roughly 30 reported a prior smoking history. Durable clinical benefit was defined as progression-free survival longer than 6 months, and TCR features were also tested against progression-free and overall survival. Pretreatment tumor samples and matched peripheral blood, collected serially before and after atezolizumab treatment, underwent TCR sequencing. Blood samples were analyzed 3 weeks after the start of treatment (second dose) and 6 weeks after the start of treatment. Pretreatment blood TCR-seq was available for about 27 patients, at least one posttreatment blood collection was obtained for around 25 patients, and tumor TCR-seq was available for around 25 patients. Several patients achieved durable clinical benefit and around 19 did not. The study was an exploratory multi-omic analysis of somatic, immune and clinical correlates of response to PD-L1 blockade with atezolizumab in urothelial cancer. Patients had an ECOG performance status of 0 or 1 and had received between 0 and 3 prior chemotherapy regimens. In the same patients who had TCR sequencing, pretreatment tumors also underwent whole exome sequencing and RNA sequencing.

This specimen's time point label, interpreted: pretreatment peripheral blood. The cohort comprised fewer than 35 patients with locally advanced or metastatic urothelial carcinoma treated at Memorial Sloan Kettering on a trial protocol. Peripheral blood mononuclear cells were collected pretreatment and during treatment, with between 1 and 8 total time points per patient. The Qiagen DNeasy Blood extraction kit was used to purify genomic DNA from total PBMCs and from tumor samples. PBMCs were collected pretreatment and during treatment, and were isolated and stored as previously described. Summary of the overall study and its limitations: Greater expansion of tumor-associated TCR clones in peripheral blood 3 weeks after the start of treatment was observed in patients with durable benefit (n of about 21, p = 0.022). A pretreatment peripheral blood TCR clonality below the median was linked to improved progression-free and overall survival. Because of the small sample size (n of about 30) and the many exploratory analyses performed, the results are intended to be regarded as hypothesis-generating.

Synthetic TCR analog templates were spiked into each PCR to estimate absolute template abundance from read counts. The immunoSEQ assay used bias-controlled V and J gene primers to amplify TCRbeta CDR3 regions from genomic DNA. Sequencing of rearranged TCRbeta segments was done at approximately 20X coverage. Regarding the original processing steps: Clustering was used to correct sequencing errors, and CDR3s were annotated against IMGT so that V, D and J genes could be assigned. Downstream analyses used only productive TCRbeta rearrangements and left out out-of-frame or stop-codon sequences. Clonality was computed as one minus Shannon entropy normalized by the log of the number of unique productive sequences. Fisher's exact test with Benjamini-Hochberg correction, using a cutoff of adjusted p below 0.01, was how clones that differed between time points or between blood and tumor were identified. The immuneACCESS repertoire file appears here via TCRdb, limited to in-frame rearrangements. These files lack a portion of the clones; in checked studies, under half of the deficit traces to unresolved V genes, and the cause of the others is not known. That table supplies the V and J calls and clone size; D and trimming were determined from the DNA. In all, the sample holds approximately 94,000 clones, and about nine tenths of those were seen once. The ten largest clones capture 1.5% to 2.5% of the sample.

The sample was PBMCs, taken around atezolizumab (anti-PD-L1) treatment. The receptor was isolated from a man between 60 and 70 years old with urothelial cancer. Recombination joined TRBV19 with TRBJ1-4, and 7 bases in between align with TRBD1. The nucleotide sequence reads as follows: TGTGCCAGTAGTCCTCCGGGACAGCCGAAATCGTTGTTTTTT. Translated, it reads CASSPPGQPKSLFF.